This T cell receptor (beta chain) was found in a study of blood T cell repertoires in COVID-19. How the authors handled the data: Reference gene primer amplification gave nucleated cell count estimates. Here immunoSEQ multiplex PCR was the method, and the copy in TCRdb shows in-frame clones only, minus some. V and J calls and clone size are those listed in that table; D and trimming were worked out from the DNA. The sample records roughly 230,000 clones, approximately 85% being singletons. This clone was seen a few times. The CDR3 sequence is 15 residues long. Per the germline V gene, CDR1 is MGHDK and CDR2 is SYGVNS. Trimming at V came to 3 bases and at J to 2 bases, leaving 5 bases not matched to a gene.

Sequencing was performed on peripheral blood. The clonotype originates from a man aged 50 or older with acute or convalescent COVID-19. This rearrangement joins TRBV25-1 to TRBJ2-5, with 8 bases that match TRBD1. The CDR3 DNA sequence: TGTGCCAGCAGTGAGCCGCGGACAGGGCAAGAGACCCAGTACTTC. Translation: CASSEPRTGQETQYF.